The 31 T cell receptor beta chains given below trace back to one sample, sequenced in a study of cytomegalovirus exposure and HLA in healthy donors (TCRdb year 2017). The library was built by means of the immunoSEQ multiplex PCR assay. For the multiplex PCR, a mixture combining 60 forward primers for TCR Vbeta segments and 13 reverse primers for TCR Jbeta segments was used. The clones in this table, taken by TCRdb from immuneACCESS, are in-frame only. Not every clone is retained; where verified, under half of the shortfall comes from an unresolved V gene, and the cause of the rest is unknown. This sample comprises 76,000 or so clones, around 79% of them detected only once. The top ten clones comprise approximately 2.4% of the sample. Sequences were obtained from PBMCs. Every receptor here comes from a man aged 25 to 40 in good health and CMV-seronegative.

Points on this clone: A read error may account for a junction end that differs from germline. The genes are TRBV5-1 and TRBJ1-4; D remains ambiguous. CDR3 size: 16 residues. CDR1 is SGHRS and CDR2 is YFSETQ in the germline V gene. CDR3 residues: CACRSLPVRADEKLFF. The CDR3 nucleotides read TGCGCCTGCAGGTCCCTCCCCGTGAGGGCGGACGAAAAACTGTTTTTT.

This clone came up once. CDR3 in amino acids: CAWEGSYNSPLHF. The CDR3 nucleotides read TGTGCCTGGGAGGGCTCCTATAATTCACCCCTCCACTTT. V is TRBV30 and J is TRBJ1-6, with unresolved D. The CDR3 sequence is 13 residues long. V was clipped by 5 bases and J by 0 bases, with 5 bases between them. In germline, CDR1 is GTSNPN, CDR2 SVGIG (reference sequence). Full variable domain (rest looked up from reference TRBV30 and TRBJ1-6): SQTIHQWPATLVQPVGSPLSLECTVEGTSNPNLYWYRQAAGRGLQLLFYSVGIGQISSEVPQNLSASRPQDRQFILSSKKLLLSDSGFYLCAWEGSYNSPLHFGNGTRLTVT.

In DNA form, the CDR3 reads TGTGCCAGCACCCTGGGACTAGCGGGTCCAGATACGCAGTATTTT. Its translation is CASTLGLAGPDTQYF. This rearrangement joins TRBV6-1 to TRBJ2-3; 12 nucleotides line up with TRBD2. Germline lookup yields CDR1 MNHNS and CDR2 SASEGT. With V trimmed by 7 bases and J by 4 bases, 6 bases remained unmatched. This CDR3 is 15 amino acids long.

V is TRBV11-2 and J is TRBJ2-7; 7 bases line up with TRBD1. Per the germline V gene, CDR1 is SGHAT and CDR2 is FQNNGV. This CDR3 contains 13 residues. Unmatched junction bases numbered 5, after V lost 5 bases and J lost 4 bases. CDR3 sequence: CASSPTTGYEQYF. The CDR3 region has the DNA TGTGCCAGCAGCCCGACGACAGGGTACGAGCAGTACTTC.

CDR3 nucleotides: TGTGCCAGCTCTATCCCGGGACTGAGTGAAAAACTGTTTTTT. This sequence encodes CASSIPGLSEKLFF. The gene calls are TRBV18 and TRBJ1-4, with D maybe TRBD1 (5 bases). V was pared by 6 bases and J by 7 bases, with 15 bases between. This CDR3 comprises 14 residues. Per germline, CDR1 KGHSH and CDR2 LQKENI.

The rearrangement links TRBV4-1 to TRBJ1-1, with D possibly matching TRBD1 (6 bases). V lost 0 bases and J lost 1, with 9 bases in between. Looked up from germline, CDR1 is MGHRA and CDR2 is YSYEKL. The CDR3 has 15 residues. The CDR3 here is CASSQDQQGNTEAFF. The CDR3 nucleotides read TGCGCCAGCAGCCAAGATCAACAGGGGAACACTGAAGCTTTCTTT.

CDR3 sequence (DNA): TGTGCCTGGTGCACAGTGCCCGGGGAGCTGTTTTTT. This codes for CAWCTVPGELFF. The gene calls are TRBV30 and TRBJ2-2; no clear D. The CDR3 consists of 12 residues. Germline loops: CDR1 GTSNPN, CDR2 SVGIG (reference sequence). Trimming took off 5 bases at V and 6 bases at J, with 10 bases between the two ends.

The V call is TRBV2, the J call TRBJ2-7; TRBD1 matches at 8 bases. With 6 bases clipped from V and 3 bases from J, the junction kept 7 bases outside the gene matches. Germline values: CDR1 SNHLY, CDR2 FYNNEI. This CDR3 region has 14 residues. The DNA of the CDR3 is TGTGCCAGCAGCGGCGACAGGGGAAGCTACGAGCAGTACTTC. The encoded protein is CASSGDRGSYEQYF.

The chain combines TRBV14 with TRBJ1-2; D ambiguous. V lost 6 bases, J lost 5 bases, and 13 bases lay in between. Germline loops: CDR1 SGHDN, CDR2 FVKESK. This CDR3 is 13 amino acids long. CDR3 DNA: TGTGCCAGCAGGGGCCGAGAAAAATATGGCTACACCTTC. This gives the protein CASRGREKYGYTF.

A few counts support this clone. The chain employs TRBV6-5 and TRBJ2-5, with a weak D call TRBD1 (6 bases). Germline assignment: CDR1 MNHEY and CDR2 SVGAGI. CDR3 length: 14 residues. V lost 8 bases and J 4 bases, leaving 17 bases between the germline ends. The CDR3: CASGARGNRETQYF. As DNA, the CDR3 is TGTGCCAGCGGAGCTAGGGGGAATCGAGAGACCCAGTACTTC.

The chain combines TRBV27 with TRBJ1-2, with a possible D match to TRBD1 (6 bases). The ends were cut back, 5 bases at V and 6 bases at J, with 13 bases in the middle. CDR1 is MNHEY and CDR2 is SMNVEV in the germline V gene (reference sequence). This CDR3 has 13 amino acids. The CDR3: CASSEGGLDGYTF. CDR3 DNA sequence: TGTGCCAGCAGTGAAGGGGGTTTGGATGGCTACACCTTC.

This chain uses TRBV7-8 with TRBJ2-7, with TRBD1 identical over 11 bases. The V gene's germline CDR1 is SGHVS and CDR2 FQNEAQ. The junction had 9 bases not matched to a gene; V was cut back by 4 bases and J by 4 bases. The CDR3 extends over 16 amino acids. The CDR3 is CASSYRGQGASYEQYF. For the CDR3, the DNA is TGTGCCAGCAGCTACCGCGGACAGGGGGCGTCGTACGAGCAGTACTTC.

This chain connects TRBV11-2 to TRBJ2-7; 7 positions match TRBD1. CDR3 length: 15 residues. Germline assignment: CDR1 SGHAT and CDR2 FQNNGV. J gave up 1 base and V 1 base, and 4 bases lay outside the gene matches. The CDR3, as DNA: TGTGCCAGCAGCTTAGTACAGGGGCGATCCTACGAGCAGTACTTC. This codes for CASSLVQGRSYEQYF.

The chain joins TRBV7-9 to TRBJ2-7; no firm D call. CDR1 is SEHNR and CDR2 is FQNEAQ in the germline V gene (reference sequence). Trimming left V 5 bases short and J 1 base short, with 6 bases between. This CDR3 comprises 12 residues. CDR3 sequence reads: CASSQVSYEQYF. In nucleotides, the CDR3 is TGTGCCAGCAGCCAGGTTTCCTACGAGCAGTACTTC.

The chain has TRBV7-2 and TRBJ1-1; tentatively, D is TRBD1 (5 bases). This CDR3 is built from 12 residues. Germline V gene data show CDR1 as SGHTA and CDR2 as FQGNSA. The ends were cut back, 1 base at V and 11 bases at J, with 11 bases in the middle. The CDR3: CASSLDRLGAFF. In DNA form, the CDR3 reads TGTGCCAGCAGCTTAGACAGGTTAGGGGCTTTCTTT.

The table lists this clone with a count of one. The chain recombines TRBV27 with TRBJ2-3; D may be TRBD2 (5 bases). Deletions cut 5 bases from V and 0 bases from J, with 12 bases between. The germline V gene has CDR1 MNHEY and CDR2 SMNVEV (reference sequence). CDR3 length: 15 residues. The CDR3 DNA sequence: TGTGCCAGCAGTGCCAGGTTAGCGAGCACAGATACGCAGTATTTT. Encoded protein: CASSARLASTDTQYF.

The chain has TRBV4-1 and TRBJ2-1; D gene uncertain. Trimming removed 6 bases at V and 10 bases at J, with 22 bases between. The CDR3 covers 15 residues. Germline CDR1 and CDR2: MGHRA and YSYEKL. CDR3 in DNA: TGCGCCAGCAGGGAGAAAGAGACCATCAAGCACGAGCAGTTCTTC. Amino acids: CASREKETIKHEQFF.

The chain carries TRBV9 and TRBJ2-3; a possible D gene is TRBD1 (5 bases). The germline V gene encodes CDR1 SGDLS and CDR2 YYNGEE. Trimming stripped 3 bases from V and 7 bases from J, with 18 bases between. The CDR3 spans 15 residues. The CDR3 DNA sequence: TGTGCCAGCAGCGGTAGTGGGGCACAGGCAAATACGCAGTATTTT. Translating gives CASSGSGAQANTQYF.

The chain recombines TRBV27 with TRBJ1-2; TRBD1 aligns across 9 bases. V trimming: 8 bases; J trimming: 2 bases; junction bases outside the gene matches: 3. Germline-derived CDR1 and CDR2 are MNHEY and SMNVEV (reference sequence). The CDR3 totals 13 residues. This CDR3 is CASGTGPNYGYTF. CDR3 coding DNA: TGTGCCAGCGGGACAGGGCCGAACTATGGCTACACCTTC.

The rearrangement uses TRBV10-1 and TRBJ2-5; D is possibly TRBD1 (5 bases). V was clipped by 0 bases and J by 2 bases, with 7 bases between them. The CDR3 contains 14 residues. Germline V lookup: CDR1 WNHNN, CDR2 SYGVQD (reference sequence). This CDR3 is CASSESPGQETQYF. Written as DNA, the CDR3 is TGCGCCAGCAGTGAGTCCCCAGGGCAAGAGACCCAGTACTTC.

V usage is TRBV10-2 and J usage is TRBJ2-4; 7 bases map to TRBD2. The CDR3 contains 15 residues. J gave up 0 bases and V 5 bases, and 4 bases lay outside the gene matches. CDR1 and CDR2 from the germline V gene are WSHSY and SAAADI. This CDR3 is CASSRGGTAKNIQYF. CDR3 DNA: TGCGCCAGCAGTAGGGGAGGGACAGCCAAAAACATTCAGTACTTC.

This sequence joins TRBV7-9 and TRBJ2-3; D is unclear. V gave up 3 bases and J gave up 1 base, with 5 bases separating them. The V gene's germline CDR1 is SEHNR and CDR2 FQNEAQ (reference sequence). The CDR3 sequence is 13 residues long. The CDR3 nucleotides are TGTGCCAGCAGCTTTACAGGCACAGATACGCAGTATTTT. Encoded protein: CASSFTGTDTQYF.

This sequence joins TRBV18 and TRBJ2-5; D gene ambiguous. The germline V gene encodes CDR1 KGHSH and CDR2 LQKENI. The CDR3 is 14 amino acids. V dropped 5 bases and J dropped 2 bases, with 12 bases sitting between them. The CDR3 sequence is CASSGPRPQETQYF. CDR3 DNA sequence: TGTGCCAGCTCAGGTCCTAGACCACAAGAGACCCAGTACTTC.

This clone was counted only a few times. Compared with germline, one end of the junction differs, possibly owing to a read error. The chain employs TRBV7-7 and TRBJ2-3; tentatively, D is TRBD2 (5 bases). In germline, CDR1 is SSHAT, CDR2 FNYEAQ (reference sequence). The CDR3 has 13 residues. The chain's CDR3 is CASSFGSLDTQYF. CDR3 nucleotides: TGTGCTAGCAGCTTTGGGAGTTTAGATACGCAGTATTTT.

This chain links TRBV7-2 with TRBJ1-2; no definite D call. V was pared by 3 bases and J by 3 bases, with 11 bases between. Germline V gene lookup returns CDR1 SGHTA and CDR2 FQGNSA. The CDR3 spans 14 residues. Here the CDR3 reads CASSLLSRDYGYTF. The CDR3 nucleotides read TGTGCCAGCAGCTTGCTATCACGGGACTATGGCTACACCTTC.

About this clone: Germline and junction disagree at one end, which may indicate a read error. Different DNA sequences within this sample yield the same CDR3. The chain recombines TRBV7-9 with TRBJ1-1; maybe TRBD1 (6 bases). CDR1 SEHNR and CDR2 FQNEAQ come from the germline V gene (reference sequence). The CDR3 has 14 residues. CDR3 loop: CASSLNREYTEAFF. The CDR3 DNA is TGTGCCAGCAGCTTGAACAGGGAGTACACTGAGGCTTTCTTT.

The chain is built from TRBV30 and TRBJ2-6; D unclear. CDR1 is GTSNPN, CDR2 SVGIG, per germline (reference sequence). V was cut by 0 bases and J by 0 bases, with 3 bases left in between. The CDR3 spans 14 residues. This CDR3 reads CAWSVHSGANVLTF. The CDR3 nucleotides are TGTGCCTGGAGTGTACACTCTGGGGCCAACGTCCTGACTTTC.

This rearrangement joins TRBV6-1 to TRBJ2-3; 7 bases map to TRBD2. Germline V gene data show CDR1 as MNHNS and CDR2 as SASEGT. CDR3 size: 13 residues. Trimming took 3 bases from V and 3 from J; bases not matched to a gene: 0. The CDR3 DNA follows: TGTGCCAGCAGTGAGCGGGAGACAGATACGCAGTATTTT. Translation gives CASSERETDTQYF.

The sample holds one count of this clone. The chain employs TRBV6-5 and TRBJ2-3, with D perhaps TRBD1 (6 bases). The V gene's germline CDR1 is MNHEY and CDR2 SVGAGI. CDR3 length: 13 residues. V was pared by 6 bases and J by 2 bases, with 9 bases between. CDR3 in amino acids: CASRWTDTDTQYF. DNA for the CDR3: TGTGCCAGCAGATGGACAGACACAGATACGCAGTATTTT.

The chain recombines TRBV7-8 with TRBJ1-1; D unresolved. Germline V gene lookup returns CDR1 SGHVS and CDR2 FQNEAQ. The length of the CDR3 is 14 residues. The V end lost 4 bases, the J end lost 8 bases, and 17 bases lay between the germline ends. For the CDR3, the DNA is TGTGCCAGCAGCTCCCGTGACACCCCTCGGGAAGCTTTCTTT. Translating it yields CASSSRDTPREAFF.

The rearrangement uses TRBV5-4 and TRBJ2-5; D remains ambiguous. The germline V gene encodes CDR1 SGHNT and CDR2 YYREEE (reference sequence). Trimming removed 4 bases at V and 1 base at J, with 8 bases between. The CDR3 loop spans 13 amino acids. Here the CDR3 DNA reads TGTGCCAGCAGCAAGAGCTCCCAAGAGACCCAGTACTTC. Its protein product is CASSKSSQETQYF.